This T cell receptor beta chain was sequenced for a study of cytomegalovirus exposure and HLA in healthy donors. Study at large: Around 200 million T cells yielded 120 million or so unique TCR beta sequences, as an earlier analysis found.

The PCR used 60 Vbeta and 13 Jbeta primers. Sequencing was performed with immunoSEQ multiplex PCR; in TCRdb, only in-frame clones are kept and a portion is missing. The sample includes about 130,000 clones. The trim removed 5 bases at V and 1 base at J, leaving 3 bases unmatched. This CDR3 contains 14 residues. Germline V gives CDR1 MNHEY, CDR2 SVGAGI. The specimen sequenced was PBMCs. The clonotype originates from a woman aged 40 to 50 in good health and CMV-seropositive. The chain recombines TRBV6-5 with TRBJ2-7; 9 nucleotides line up with TRBD1. As DNA, the CDR3 is TGTGCCAGCAGTCCCGGACAGGGGTCCTACGAGCAGTACTTC. Protein product: CASSPGQGSYEQYF.